This TCR beta chain was recovered during a study of T cell responses to AZD1222 COVID-19 vaccine. Study outcomes and limitations: Spike-wide vaccine-associated CD4 TCRs dominated at 160-218 and 743-854. The donor group comprised mostly white British people and more females; the analysis possibly underestimated clonal diversity.

Profiled with immunoSEQ multiplex PCR; TCRdb holds only in-frame clones, not every one. The data hold 160,000 or so clones, with about 90% observed a single time. About this clone itself: Its specificity is not known.

The germline V gene encodes CDR1 MNHEY and CDR2 SMNVEV (reference sequence). Trimming cost V 0 bases and J 0 bases, with 12 bases left between them. CDR3 length: 16 amino acids. This sequence was found in an adult who received the AZD1222 COVID-19 vaccine. Material: peripheral blood, obtained 28 days after the second AZD1222 dose. The chain is built from TRBV27 and TRBJ2-7, with D tentatively TRBD2 (5 bases). DNA of the CDR3: TGTGCCAGCAGTTTATCCGGCGGGTTAAGCTCCTACGAGCAGTACTTC. Translated: CASSLSGGLSSYEQYF.